The sample holds a few counts of the clone carrying this TCR beta chain. Its antigen is undetermined. The data stem from a study of cytomegalovirus exposure and HLA in healthy donors. About the research overall: Earlier, approximately 190 million T cells were analyzed, and 90 million to 120 million unique TCR beta sequences were found among them. Regarding the study as a whole: Upon later analysis, HLA-associated TCR beta chains proved more clonally expanded than other, equally common chains.

Use of 60 Vbeta and 13 Jbeta primers characterized the PCR. Original handling: It was a later analysis that counted roughly 80 million unique TCR beta chains, of which approximately 11 million were shared. Measured with immunoSEQ multiplex PCR; TCRdb has only the in-frame clones, and not every one. Clonal size and the V and J genes are those of that table, whereas D and trimming came from the DNA. Among around 140,000 clones listed, about three quarters were seen once. Germline V gene lookup returns CDR1 SGHVS and CDR2 FQNEAQ. The CDR3 extends over 15 amino acids. Trimming took 0 bases from V and 7 from J, leaving 16 bases between them.

The sequenced material came from PBMCs. This clonotype was obtained from a man in his fifties or sixties in good health and CMV-seropositive. This rearrangement joins TRBV7-8 to TRBJ2-7; a possible D gene is TRBD1 (5 bases). CDR3 coding DNA: TGTGCCAGCAGCTTAGCAACGGGCAGGGATGGGGAGCAGTACTTC. It is translated as CASSLATGRDGEQYF.